This TCR beta chain was obtained from a study of PD-1 and CTLA-4 blockade in melanoma. The V gene lost 3 bases and the J gene lost 8 bases, with 8 bases spanning the gap. Germline values: CDR1 SGHDN, CDR2 FVKESK. The CDR3 extends over 13 amino acids. This clone occurred once. Repertoires were generated with immunoSEQ multiplex PCR, while TCRdb's copy carries only in-frame clones and drops some. The sample shows about 16,000 clones, 70% of them seen only once. The clonotype originates from a human donor with melanoma. This specimen consisted of CD8+ T cells from peripheral blood, obtained from a patient given anti-PD-1 treatment. The gene calls are TRBV14 and TRBJ1-6, with D possibly matching TRBD1 (5 bases). The CDR3 loop reads CASSHSGDSPLHF. The CDR3 DNA is TGTGCCAGCAGCCATTCGGGGGATTCACCCCTCCACTTT.